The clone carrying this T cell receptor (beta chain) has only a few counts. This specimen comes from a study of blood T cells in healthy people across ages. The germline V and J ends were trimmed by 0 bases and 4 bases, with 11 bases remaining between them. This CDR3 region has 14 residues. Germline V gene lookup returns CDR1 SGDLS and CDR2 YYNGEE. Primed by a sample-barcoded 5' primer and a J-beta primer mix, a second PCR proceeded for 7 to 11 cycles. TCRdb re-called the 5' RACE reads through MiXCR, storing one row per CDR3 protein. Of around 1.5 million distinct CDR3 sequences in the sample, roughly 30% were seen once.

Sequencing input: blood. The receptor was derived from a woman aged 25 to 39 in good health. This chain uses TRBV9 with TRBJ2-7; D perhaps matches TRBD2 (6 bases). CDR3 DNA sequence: TGTGCCAGCAGCGTAGGTGGACTACAATACGAGCAGTACTTC. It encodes CASSVGGLQYEQYF.